What follows are 16 T cell receptor beta chains derived from one specimen sequenced in a study of T cells expressing NK-cell markers. Using the 5' RACE reads, TCRdb records one entry per CDR3 protein without DNA. This repertoire comprises roughly 420,000 distinct CDR3 sequences; its ten largest clones make up 7.3%. The sequenced sample consisted of blood T cells: a sorted CD56 or NKG2C T cell subset, CD4+ or CD8+ T cells, or bulk PBMC T cells (not recorded which). The receptors come from a woman aged 18 to 75 in good health.

This CDR3 is CAISYASGGDEQFF. The chain recombines TRBV10-3 with TRBJ2-1; TCRdb reports TRBD2, a call that lacks DNA to check it against. This CDR3 comprises 14 residues. CDR1 and CDR2 from the germline V gene are ENHRY and SYGVKD.

This sequence joins TRBV7-9 and TRBJ2-3. The CDR3 contains 13 residues. CDR1 and CDR2 (germline): SEHNR, FQNEAQ (reference sequence). The chain's CDR3 is CANENGGTDTQYF.

The CDR3 region is CASTLTDTQYF. The chain uses TRBV19 and TRBJ2-3. The CDR3 runs 11 residues. Germline V gene lookup returns CDR1 LNHDA and CDR2 SQIVND (reference sequence).

The genes are TRBV7-8 and TRBJ2-1; TCRdb picks TRBD2, but there is no DNA to check that call. CDR1 SGHVS and CDR2 FQNEAQ come from the germline V gene. This CDR3 spans 18 amino acids. This chain's CDR3 is CASSPGGRAGSFFNEQFF.

This chain uses TRBV5-4 with TRBJ1-4; TCRdb outputs TRBD1, but without DNA this stays unchecked. Germline V gene data show CDR1 as SGHNT and CDR2 as YYREEE (reference sequence). This CDR3 has 15 amino acids. This CDR3 reads CASSLEGGPRGKLFF.

V usage is TRBV4-1 and J usage is TRBJ1-2. The CDR3 is 14 residues long. CDR1 is MGHRA and CDR2 is YSYEKL in the germline V gene. The CDR3 region is CASRLPGQREGYTF.

The rearrangement joins TRBV5-1 to TRBJ1-6; TCRdb's D gene call, TRBD1, goes unchecked for lack of DNA. The CDR3 is 17 amino acids. Germline-derived CDR1 and CDR2 are SGHRS and YFSETQ. The CDR3 here is CASSPFASGTVNSPLHF.

This chain joins TRBV12-3 or TRBV12-4 and TRBJ2-7. The CDR3 covers 12 residues. This CDR3 is CASSFAGYEQYF.

The CDR3 loop reads CASSFSRDDPYNYGYTF. The rearrangement uses TRBV5-1 and TRBJ1-2; TCRdb indicates TRBD1, and absent DNA this call remains unverified. Germline values: CDR1 SGHRS, CDR2 YFSETQ. The CDR3 covers 17 residues.

The chain employs TRBV3-1 and TRBJ1-2; the TRBD1 assignment by TCRdb is unverifiable without DNA. The CDR3 spans 15 residues. Per germline, CDR1 LGHDT and CDR2 YNNKEL (reference sequence). This CDR3 reads CASSQPGRMLYGYTF.

The gene calls are TRBV12-3 or TRBV12-4 and TRBJ2-2; the D gene TCRdb calls, TRBD1, cannot be checked with no DNA. The CDR3 has 15 residues. The CDR3 region is CASSLSGGAGGELFF.

The J gene is TRBJ2-1, the V gene TRBV7-8; the D call from TCRdb, TRBD2, cannot be confirmed without DNA. The CDR3 loop spans 15 amino acids. CDR1 is SGHVS, CDR2 FQNEAQ, per germline. CDR3 amino acids: CASSPSGTLYNEQFF. The full variable domain, rest sourced from reference TRBV7-8 and TRBJ2-1, is GAGVSQSPRYKVAKRGQDVALRCDPISGHVSLFWYQQALGQGPEFLTYFQNEAQLDKSGLPSDRFFAERPEGSVSTLKIQRTQQEDSAVYLCASSPSGTLYNEQFFGPGTRLTVL.

The V gene is TRBV20-1, the J gene TRBJ1-3. Germline assignment: CDR1 DFQATT and CDR2 SNEGSKA (reference sequence). The CDR3 totals 15 residues. The CDR3 protein is CSALRPGSAGNTIYF.

CDR3 loop: CASSLFTASNTGELFF. The chain is built from TRBV5-1 and TRBJ2-2. The CDR3 contains 16 residues. CDR1 is SGHRS, CDR2 YFSETQ, per germline.

The chain is built from TRBV7-2 and TRBJ2-2; TCRdb's D call, TRBD1, is unchecked because there is no DNA. Germline V lookup: CDR1 SGHTA, CDR2 FQGNSA. This CDR3 is 13 amino acids long. The CDR3 loop is CASRKQGSGELFF.

The rearrangement uses TRBV5-5 and TRBJ2-7; TCRdb outputs TRBD2, but without DNA this stays unchecked. CDR1 and CDR2 from the germline V gene are SGHKS and YYEKEE (reference sequence). This CDR3 has 13 amino acids. CDR3 residues: CASTHSGIYEQYF.